These 7 T cell receptor beta chains were all obtained from the same sample, sequenced in a study of T cells in localized non-small cell lung cancer. The protocol was immunoSEQ multiplex PCR, while the TCRdb copy is restricted to in-frame clones and leaves out a portion. Of around 40,000 clones listed, 86% are singletons. The material was peripheral blood, obtained before any cancer treatment. Receptor source: a woman aged 18-49 years with stage III lung adenocarcinoma.

The J gene is TRBJ1-5, the V gene TRBV4-2; D unresolved. CDR1 is LGHNA and CDR2 is YNFKEQ in the germline V gene. The CDR3 spans 20 residues. Trimming stripped 1 base from V and 0 bases from J, with 22 bases between. CDR3 nucleotides: TGTGCCAGCAGCCAAGCCCTCCTTGGTCGGGGAGGTTATAGCAATCAGCCCCAGCATTTT. Protein sequence: CASSQALLGRGGYSNQPQHF.

CDR3 in DNA: TGTGCCAGCAGCCTCGGGGGGGGGAATCAGCCCCAGCATTTT. Its protein product is CASSLGGGNQPQHF. The rearrangement links TRBV6-1 to TRBJ1-5; D is possibly TRBD1 (5 bases). Germline V gives CDR1 MNHNS, CDR2 SASEGT. V was trimmed by 6 bases and J by 4 bases, leaving 13 bases between them. The CDR3 contains 14 residues.

This chain links TRBV6-6 with TRBJ1-1; D may be TRBD1 (5 bases). There are 15 residues in the CDR3. Trimming pared 5 bases from V and 5 bases from J, leaving 18 bases between. Germline V lookup: CDR1 MNHNY, CDR2 SVGAGI (reference sequence). In DNA, the CDR3 is TGTGCCAGCAGTCACCCTGGAGCGGGGACGACTGAAGCTTTCTTT. Translation: CASSHPGAGTTEAFF.

This chain uses TRBV5-6 with TRBJ2-7; D may be TRBD1 (6 bases). The CDR3 is 12 residues long. Germline V CDR1 and CDR2: SGHDT, YYEEEE. Trimming pared 3 bases from V and 5 bases from J, leaving 9 bases between. The CDR3 nucleotides are TGTGCCAGCAGCTGGACAGTCAACGAGCAGTACTTC. This gives the protein CASSWTVNEQYF.

The chain has TRBV5-6 and TRBJ1-1; 7 nucleotides line up with TRBD1. The germline CDR1 and CDR2 sequences are SGHDT and YYEEEE. J gave up 3 bases and V 3 bases, and 8 bases lay outside the gene matches. This CDR3 has 15 amino acids. As DNA, the CDR3 is TGTGCCAGCAGCTACTTTGACAGGGCGGACACTGAAGCTTTCTTT. Encoded protein: CASSYFDRADTEAFF.

The chain joins TRBV5-1 to TRBJ1-5; D may be TRBD1 (6 bases). V gave up 7 bases and J gave up 0 bases, with 11 bases separating them. Germline assignment: CDR1 SGHRS and CDR2 YFSETQ. There are 14 residues in the CDR3. This CDR3 reads CASSAGDSNQPQHF. The CDR3, as DNA: TGCGCCAGCTCCGCAGGGGATAGCAATCAGCCCCAGCATTTT.

J is TRBJ2-1 and V is TRBV11-3; the match to TRBD1 covers 9 bases. The CDR3 spans 15 residues. Losses at the gene ends were 3 bases for V and 5 bases for J; bases not matched to a gene: 5. CDR1 SGHNT and CDR2 YENEEA come from the germline V gene. DNA for the CDR3: TGTGCCAGCAGCTTTCAAGGACAGGGGAACAATGAGCAGTTCTTC. It translates to CASSFQGQGNNEQFF.